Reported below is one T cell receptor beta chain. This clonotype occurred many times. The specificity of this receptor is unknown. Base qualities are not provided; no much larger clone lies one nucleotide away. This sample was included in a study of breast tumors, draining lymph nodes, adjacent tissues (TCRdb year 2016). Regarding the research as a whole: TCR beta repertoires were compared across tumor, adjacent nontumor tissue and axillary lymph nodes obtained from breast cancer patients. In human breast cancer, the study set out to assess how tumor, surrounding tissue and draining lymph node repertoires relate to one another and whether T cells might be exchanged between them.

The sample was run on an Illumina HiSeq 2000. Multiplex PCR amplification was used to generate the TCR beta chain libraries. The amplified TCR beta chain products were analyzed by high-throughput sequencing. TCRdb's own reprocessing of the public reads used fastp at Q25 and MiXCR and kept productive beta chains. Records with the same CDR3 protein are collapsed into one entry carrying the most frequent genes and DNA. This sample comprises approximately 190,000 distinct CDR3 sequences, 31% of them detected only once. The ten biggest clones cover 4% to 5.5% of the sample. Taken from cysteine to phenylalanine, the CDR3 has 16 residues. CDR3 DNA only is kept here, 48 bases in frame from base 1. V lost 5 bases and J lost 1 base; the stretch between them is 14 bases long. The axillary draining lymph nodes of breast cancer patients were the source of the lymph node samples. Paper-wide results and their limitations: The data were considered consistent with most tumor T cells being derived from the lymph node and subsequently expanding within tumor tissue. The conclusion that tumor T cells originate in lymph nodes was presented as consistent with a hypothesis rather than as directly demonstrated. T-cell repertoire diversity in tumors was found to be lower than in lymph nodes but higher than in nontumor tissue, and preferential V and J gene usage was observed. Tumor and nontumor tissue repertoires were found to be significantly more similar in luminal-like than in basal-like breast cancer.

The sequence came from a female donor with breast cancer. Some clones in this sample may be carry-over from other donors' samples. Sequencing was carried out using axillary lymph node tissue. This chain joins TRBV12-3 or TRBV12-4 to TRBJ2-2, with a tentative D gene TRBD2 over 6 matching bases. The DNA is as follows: TGTGCCAGCAGTCGGCTTAGCGGAAGGAACACCGGGGAGCTGTTTTTT. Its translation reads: CASSRLSGRNTGELFF.